This T cell receptor beta chain came from a study of shared clonotypes between healthy human individuals. The CDR3 contains 13 residues. From germline, CDR1 is MDHEN and CDR2 SYDVKM. Trimming removed 6 bases at V and 1 base at J, with 10 bases between. Some clones are missing from TCRdb's copy, which holds only in-frame ones; the method was immunoSEQ multiplex PCR. There are under 750,000 clones in the sample; 55% to 75% occur only once, and more than 1.5% lies in the top ten. None of the donors, who were healthy HIV-negative adults, had recently had acute infections or vaccinations. The chain employs TRBV28 and TRBJ2-7; TRBD2 might be the D (6 bases). The receptor was isolated from a woman in her twenties or thirties in good health. The sequencing sample was made of memory CD4+ T cells sorted from blood. Specified subset: CD45RA-negative fraction. This CDR3 is CASSRLESYEQYF. In DNA, the CDR3 is TGTGCCAGCAGCCGACTAGAGTCCTACGAGCAGTACTTC.